Listed below are T cell receptor beta chains from one sample, sequenced in a study of cytomegalovirus exposure and HLA in healthy donors. Only in-frame clones appear in the TCRdb table, and some are missing; sequencing was by immunoSEQ multiplex PCR. The table records some 180,000 clones, about four fifths of them present only once. Input material: PBMCs. These receptors all stem from a woman aged 18-35 years in good health and CMV-seronegative. Both conserved end residues are part of each CDR3. D genes are given only for firm matches. Expanded clones are given a class, and other clones once, few, many or no size at all.

V gene: TRBV7-9; J gene: TRBJ2-3; clone size: .; D gene: TRBD2; CDR3 protein: CASTLYGTSATDTQYF; CDR3 DNA: TGTGCCAGCACACTCTACGGGACTAGCGCCACAGATACGCAGTATTTT
V gene: TRBV18; J gene: TRBJ1-2; clone size: .; D gene: TRBD1; CDR3 protein: CASSPEGQGGNYGYTF; CDR3 DNA: TGTGCCAGCTCACCAGAGGGACAGGGTGGAAACTATGGCTACACCTTC
V gene: TRBV6-5; J gene: TRBJ1-2; clone size: once; D gene: .; CDR3 protein: CASSYSAGYGYTF; CDR3 DNA: TGTGCCAGCAGTTACTCGGCGGGTTACGGCTACACCTTC
V gene: TRBV27; J gene: TRBJ2-1; clone size: once; D gene: TRBD1; CDR3 protein: CASSFIGTGREQFF; CDR3 DNA: TGTGCCAGCAGTTTTATCGGGACAGGCCGAGAGCAGTTCTTC
V gene: TRBV7-2; J gene: TRBJ2-3; clone size: .; D gene: .; CDR3 protein: CASSLSGNTQYF; CDR3 DNA: TGTGCCAGCAGCTTATCGGGGAATACGCAGTATTTT
V gene: TRBV6-1; J gene: TRBJ2-7; clone size: few; D gene: TRBD1; CDR3 protein: CAHYEQGAADEQYF; CDR3 DNA: TGTGCCCATTATGAACAGGGGGCGGCTGACGAGCAGTACTTC
V gene: TRBV5-4; J gene: TRBJ1-3; clone size: .; D gene: .; CDR3 protein: CASSSRDKGSGNTIYF; CDR3 DNA: TGTGCCAGCAGCTCCCGGGACAAGGGCTCTGGAAACACCATATATTTT
V gene: TRBV28; J gene: TRBJ1-1; clone size: .; D gene: TRBD1; CDR3 protein: CASSLDRGTEAFF; CDR3 DNA: TGTGCCAGCAGTTTAGACAGGGGCACTGAAGCTTTCTTT
V gene: TRBV7-2; J gene: TRBJ2-2; clone size: .; D gene: .; CDR3 protein: CASSLTRQVGTGELFF; CDR3 DNA: TGTGCCAGCAGCTTGACCCGCCAGGTCGGCACCGGGGAGCTGTTTTTT
V gene: TRBV6-5; J gene: TRBJ2-2; clone size: few; D gene: .; CDR3 protein: CASSGTTSPGELFF; CDR3 DNA: TGTGCCAGCAGTGGGACGACTAGTCCCGGGGAGCTGTTTTTT
V gene: TRBV7-2; J gene: TRBJ1-2; clone size: .; D gene: TRBD1; CDR3 protein: CASSLDRVHGYTF; CDR3 DNA: TGTGCCAGCAGCTTGGACAGGGTACATGGCTACACCTTC
V gene: TRBV6-5; J gene: TRBJ2-7; clone size: .; D gene: .; CDR3 protein: CASSYSIEGHYEQYF; CDR3 DNA: TGTGCCAGCAGTTACTCGATTGAGGGACACTACGAGCAGTACTTC
V gene: TRBV2; J gene: TRBJ2-7; clone size: .; D gene: TRBD2; CDR3 protein: CASRRLAGGPYEQYF; CDR3 DNA: TGTGCCAGCAGGAGACTAGCGGGAGGGCCCTACGAGCAGTACTTC
V gene: TRBV30; J gene: TRBJ1-1; clone size: .; D gene: .; CDR3 protein: CAWSVPGNTEAFF; CDR3 DNA: TGTGCCTGGAGTGTCCCAGGGAACACTGAAGCTTTCTTT
V gene: TRBV28; J gene: TRBJ2-4; clone size: .; D gene: TRBD1; CDR3 protein: CASSLNLYTPGQKNIQYF; CDR3 DNA: TGTGCCAGCAGTTTAAATCTCTACACCCCGGGACAGAAAAACATTCAGTACTTC
V gene: TRBV6-1; J gene: TRBJ1-5; clone size: .; D gene: TRBD1; CDR3 protein: CASRRDREVEPQHF; CDR3 DNA: TGTGCCAGCAGGAGGGACAGGGAGGTGGAGCCCCAGCATTTT
V gene: TRBV4-3; J gene: TRBJ2-4; clone size: .; D gene: TRBD2; CDR3 protein: CASSQATSGGAKNIQYF; CDR3 DNA: TGCGCCAGCAGCCAAGCGACTAGCGGGGGAGCCAAAAACATTCAGTACTTC
V gene: TRBV18; J gene: TRBJ2-5; clone size: .; D gene: TRBD2; CDR3 protein: CASSPPIPAGVETQYF; CDR3 DNA: TGTGCCAGCTCACCACCGATTCCGGCGGGAGTAGAGACCCAGTACTTC
V gene: TRBV7-9; J gene: TRBJ1-2; clone size: .; D gene: .; CDR3 protein: CSSSLTDETNYGYTF; CDR3 DNA: TGTTCCAGCAGCTTGACAGACGAAACTAACTATGGCTACACCTTC
V gene: TRBV18; J gene: TRBJ2-5; clone size: .; D gene: TRBD2; CDR3 protein: CASSPPLAGVVGETQYF; CDR3 DNA: TGTGCCAGCTCACCACCTCTAGCGGGGGTCGTAGGGGAGACCCAGTACTTC
V gene: TRBV4-3; J gene: TRBJ2-1; clone size: .; D gene: TRBD2; CDR3 protein: CASSQDRGSSGYNEQFF; CDR3 DNA: TGCGCCAGCAGCCAAGATCGGGGGTCTAGCGGCTACAATGAGCAGTTCTTC
V gene: TRBV27; J gene: TRBJ1-6; clone size: .; D gene: TRBD1; CDR3 protein: CASSLSVRDRVSPLHF; CDR3 DNA: TGTGCCAGCAGTTTATCTGTTAGGGACAGAGTTTCACCCCTCCACTTT
V gene: TRBV19; J gene: TRBJ2-1; clone size: .; D gene: .; CDR3 protein: CASSIGLGSYNEQFF; CDR3 DNA: TGTGCCAGTAGTATAGGCCTCGGGAGCTACAATGAGCAGTTCTTC
V gene: TRBV6-5; J gene: TRBJ1-2; clone size: .; D gene: .; CDR3 protein: CASSSWGRGNEDGYTF; CDR3 DNA: TGTGCCAGCAGTTCGTGGGGCAGGGGAAATGAGGATGGCTACACCTTC
V gene: TRBV7-2; J gene: TRBJ1-2; clone size: .; D gene: .; CDR3 protein: CASSLLPRGYTF; CDR3 DNA: TGTGCCAGCAGCTTACTACCCCGGGGCTACACCTTC
V gene: TRBV15; J gene: TRBJ2-5; clone size: .; D gene: .; CDR3 protein: CATSRRGTFIRETQYF; CDR3 DNA: TGTGCCACCAGCCGCCGAGGGACTTTTATTAGGGAGACCCAGTACTTC
V gene: TRBV19; J gene: TRBJ2-2; clone size: .; D gene: TRBD1; CDR3 protein: CASRVDRVTGELFF; CDR3 DNA: TGTGCCAGTAGGGTGGACAGGGTAACCGGGGAGCTGTTTTTT
V gene: TRBV11-3; J gene: TRBJ2-5; clone size: .; D gene: .; CDR3 protein: CASSLERGMGETQYF; CDR3 DNA: TGTGCCAGCAGCTTAGAGAGGGGGATGGGAGAGACCCAGTACTTC
V gene: TRBV13; J gene: TRBJ2-5; clone size: .; D gene: .; CDR3 protein: CASSLPDSQETQYF; CDR3 DNA: TGTGCCAGCAGCTTGCCAGACAGCCAAGAGACCCAGTACTTC
V gene: TRBV30; J gene: TRBJ2-7; clone size: .; D gene: TRBD2; CDR3 protein: CAWVSSGSPYEQYF; CDR3 DNA: TGTGCCTGGGTGTCTAGCGGGAGTCCCTACGAGCAGTACTTC
V gene: TRBV27; J gene: TRBJ2-3; clone size: .; D gene: .; CDR3 protein: CASSPRGTVTDTQYF; CDR3 DNA: TGTGCCAGCAGCCCCAGGGGAACGGTGACAGATACGCAGTATTTT
V gene: TRBV29-1; J gene: TRBJ2-7; clone size: .; D gene: TRBD2; CDR3 protein: CSVEGTSGRETYEQYF; CDR3 DNA: TGCAGCGTTGAGGGGACTAGCGGGAGGGAAACCTACGAGCAGTACTTC
V gene: TRBV6-5; J gene: TRBJ2-3; clone size: .; D gene: .; CDR3 protein: CASTLTGRKADTQYF; CDR3 DNA: TGTGCCAGCACTCTGACAGGGAGGAAGGCAGATACGCAGTATTTT
V gene: TRBV7-2; J gene: TRBJ2-1; clone size: once; D gene: TRBD2; CDR3 protein: CASSLGLGGSNEQFF; CDR3 DNA: TGTGCCAGCAGCTTGGGACTAGGGGGGTCCAATGAGCAGTTCTTC
V gene: TRBV29-1; J gene: TRBJ2-2; clone size: few; D gene: TRBD2; CDR3 protein: CSVGGLAGERAGELFF; CDR3 DNA: TGCAGCGTGGGGGGACTAGCGGGAGAGAGAGCCGGGGAGCTGTTTTTT
V gene: TRBV15; J gene: TRBJ1-5; clone size: .; D gene: .; CDR3 protein: CATSPPGLYSNQPQHF; CDR3 DNA: TGTGCCACCAGCCCCCCAGGGTTATATAGCAATCAGCCCCAGCATTTT
V gene: TRBV28; J gene: TRBJ2-7; clone size: .; D gene: TRBD1; CDR3 protein: CASRGQPPGEQYF; CDR3 DNA: TGTGCCAGCAGGGGACAGCCCCCGGGCGAGCAGTACTTC
V gene: TRBV18; J gene: TRBJ2-3; clone size: .; D gene: TRBD2; CDR3 protein: CASSPQVAGDTDTQYF; CDR3 DNA: TGTGCCAGCTCACCCCAGGTAGCGGGGGACACAGATACGCAGTATTTT
V gene: TRBV7-2; J gene: TRBJ2-2; clone size: .; D gene: TRBD1; CDR3 protein: CASSWWTGVNTGELFF; CDR3 DNA: TGTGCCAGCAGCTGGTGGACAGGGGTGAACACCGGGGAGCTGTTTTTT
V gene: TRBV27; J gene: TRBJ1-1; clone size: .; D gene: TRBD1; CDR3 protein: CASILTGGARNTEAFF; CDR3 DNA: TGTGCCAGCATTCTGACAGGGGGCGCGAGGAACACTGAAGCTTTCTTT
V gene: TRBV6-5; J gene: TRBJ2-3; clone size: once; D gene: .; CDR3 protein: CASSYSPKQGTDTQYF; CDR3 DNA: TGTGCCAGCAGTTACTCGCCAAAACAGGGCACAGATACGCAGTATTTT
V gene: TRBV11-2; J gene: TRBJ1-1; clone size: few; D gene: .; CDR3 protein: CASSSRGTEAFF; CDR3 DNA: TGTGCCAGCAGCTCACGGGGCACTGAAGCTTTCTTT
V gene: TRBV27; J gene: TRBJ2-2; clone size: .; D gene: TRBD2; CDR3 protein: CASSLLLAAGTGELFF; CDR3 DNA: TGTGCCAGCAGTTTACTCCTAGCGGCGGGGACCGGGGAGCTGTTTTTT
V gene: TRBV4-3; J gene: TRBJ1-2; clone size: .; D gene: TRBD1; CDR3 protein: CASSQTTGGYGYTF; CDR3 DNA: TGCGCCAGCAGCCAGACCACAGGGGGCTATGGCTACACCTTC
V gene: TRBV7-9; J gene: TRBJ1-2; clone size: .; D gene: TRBD1; CDR3 protein: CASSGGTGGKGYTF; CDR3 DNA: TGTGCCAGCAGCGGCGGGACAGGGGGCAAAGGCTACACCTTC
V gene: TRBV5-4; J gene: TRBJ2-2; clone size: .; D gene: TRBD2; CDR3 protein: CASSQTSVLTGELFF; CDR3 DNA: TGTGCCAGCAGCCAGACTAGCGTTCTAACCGGGGAGCTGTTTTTT
V gene: TRBV4-3; J gene: TRBJ2-2; clone size: .; D gene: TRBD1; CDR3 protein: CASSHTTGGPGELFF; CDR3 DNA: TGCGCCAGCAGCCATACGACAGGGGGACCAGGGGAGCTGTTTTTT
V gene: TRBV28; J gene: TRBJ1-1; clone size: once; D gene: .; CDR3 protein: CASSPSIGGHTEAFF; CDR3 DNA: TGTGCCAGCAGTCCATCAATCGGGGGGCACACTGAAGCTTTCTTT
V gene: TRBV25-1; J gene: TRBJ2-1; clone size: few; D gene: TRBD2; CDR3 protein: CASSESGRGAYNEQFF; CDR3 DNA: TGTGCCAGCAGTGAATCTGGGCGGGGGGCCTACAATGAGCAGTTCTTC
V gene: TRBV7-9; J gene: TRBJ1-4; clone size: few; D gene: .; CDR3 protein: CSSSQGGATNEKLFF; CDR3 DNA: TGTTCCAGCAGCCAGGGCGGGGCAACTAATGAAAAACTGTTTTTT